This entry lists 26 T cell receptor beta chains sequenced from one sample in a study of PD-1 blockade in classical Hodgkin lymphoma. Using immunoSEQ multiplex PCR, the repertoire was profiled, and TCRdb retains in-frame clones only, with some absent. The table has some 150,000 clones, about 81% seen once; the top ten hold about 9.2%. Each patient relapsed following autologous stem cell transplantation, and prior brentuximab vedotin exposure differed. Sequencing was performed on peripheral blood mononuclear cells (PBMCs), taken before the second cycle of nivolumab. These receptor sequences come from a human donor with classical Hodgkin lymphoma.

J is TRBJ1-5 and V is TRBV5-8; D is unclear. Trimming removed 4 bases from V and 0 bases from J, with 11 bases in between. Per germline, CDR1 SGHTS and CDR2 YDEGEE. This CDR3 contains 15 residues. CDR3 loop: CASSHYTYSNQPQHF. The DNA for the CDR3 is TGTGCCAGCAGCCACTATACTTATAGCAATCAGCCCCAGCATTTT.

This rearrangement joins TRBV18 to TRBJ2-3, with 7 bases identical to TRBD1. The CDR3 is 15 residues long. Germline values: CDR1 KGHSH, CDR2 LQKENI. With V trimmed by 2 bases and J by 2 bases, 4 bases remained unmatched. The CDR3: CASSPGTADTDTQYF. The CDR3 bases are TGTGCCAGCTCACCAGGGACAGCTGACACAGATACGCAGTATTTT.

Only a few counts were recorded for this clone. The chain has TRBV11-3 and TRBJ1-6, with D unclear. The CDR3 contains 17 residues. Trimming removed 1 base from V and 6 bases from J, with 16 bases in between. The V gene's germline CDR1 is SGHNT and CDR2 YENEEA. CDR3 sequence reads: CASSLGKRGRINSPLHF. In DNA, the CDR3 is TGTGCCAGCAGCTTAGGGAAAAGAGGGCGGATTAATTCACCCCTCCACTTT.

J is TRBJ2-5 and V is TRBV5-4; TRBD2 matches at 10 bases. Germline V gives CDR1 SGHNT, CDR2 YYREEE (reference sequence). V trimming: 0 bases; J trimming: 5 bases; junction bases outside the gene matches: 4. The CDR3 totals 15 residues. CDR3 sequence (DNA): TGTGCCAGCAGCTTGGGGGGGACTAGCGAGGAGACCCAGTACTTC. It specifies CASSLGGTSEETQYF.

This clone was recorded a few times. The J gene is TRBJ1-5, the V gene TRBV5-1, with a weak D call TRBD1 (6 bases). The CDR3 consists of 15 residues. Germline CDR1 reads SGHRS; CDR2 reads YFSETQ. V dropped 0 bases and J dropped 4 bases, with 11 bases sitting between them. The DNA of the CDR3 is TGCGCCAGCAGCTTGGACGGGACACCAAATCAGCCCCAGCATTTT. It encodes CASSLDGTPNQPQHF.

This sequence joins TRBV7-9 and TRBJ2-5; TRBD2 agrees at 14 bases. With 2 bases clipped from V and 4 bases from J, the junction kept 3 bases outside the gene matches. Germline V gene lookup returns CDR1 SEHNR and CDR2 FQNEAQ (reference sequence). CDR3 length: 16 amino acids. DNA of the CDR3: TGTGCCAGCAGCTTAACAGGGACTAGCGGGAGAGAGACCCAGTACTTC. This translates into CASSLTGTSGRETQYF.

This clone was seen just once. The chain carries TRBV6-6 and TRBJ2-5; D is uncertain. CDR3 size: 14 residues. V was pared by 6 bases and J by 1 base, with 12 bases between. CDR1 and CDR2 from the germline V gene are MNHNY and SVGAGI (reference sequence). CDR3 amino acids: CASRYHTVQETQYF. Written as DNA, the CDR3 is TGTGCCAGCAGATATCACACGGTCCAAGAGACCCAGTACTTC.

In this sample, this clone turned up once. This chain joins TRBV9 and TRBJ2-3; D may be TRBD1 (6 bases). Germline CDR1 reads SGDLS; CDR2 reads YYNGEE. Trimming pared 3 bases from V and 2 bases from J, leaving 16 bases between. CDR3 size: 16 residues. In DNA, the CDR3 is TGTGCCAGCAGCGAGTTGGGACATCATTACACAGATACGCAGTATTTT. Translating it yields CASSELGHHYTDTQYF.

In this sample, this clone turned up a few times. The gene calls are TRBV29-1 and TRBJ1-5; D is possibly TRBD1 (5 bases). Trimming took 4 bases from V and 3 from J, leaving 10 bases between them. CDR1 is SQVTM and CDR2 is ANQGSEA in the germline V gene. This CDR3 is built from 13 residues. CDR3 nucleotide sequence: TGCAGCGTTGCCAGGGATAACAATCAGCCCCAGCATTTT. This codes for CSVARDNNQPQHF.

This clone has a count of ten or more. The chain employs TRBV11-2 and TRBJ1-6; tentatively, D is TRBD1 (5 bases). The CDR3 loop spans 14 amino acids. V was trimmed by 1 base and J by 8 bases, leaving 9 bases between them. Germline V CDR1 and CDR2: SGHAT, FQNNGV. In DNA form, the CDR3 reads TGTGCCAGCAGCTTAGGTCTCAGGGATTCACCCCTCCACTTT. It is translated as CASSLGLRDSPLHF. Filled out from reference TRBV11-2 and TRBJ1-6, the complete variable domain reads EAGVAQSPRYKIIEKRQSVAFWCNPISGHATLYWYQQILGQGPKLLIQFQNNGVVDDSQLPKDRFSAERLKGVDSTLKIQPAKLEDSAVYLCASSLGLRDSPLHFGNGTRLTVT.

The chain is built from TRBV7-2 and TRBJ2-1; possible D gene TRBD1, 6 bases. CDR3 size: 15 residues. Per the germline V gene, CDR1 is SGHTA and CDR2 is FQGNSA. Trimming removed 5 bases from V and 3 bases from J, with 14 bases in between. The CDR3 bases are TGTGCCAGCAGCCGACAGGACGCGGGCTACAATGAGCAGTTCTTC. This translates into CASSRQDAGYNEQFF.

The chain has TRBV19 and TRBJ2-2; 8 nucleotides line up with TRBD1. The V gene's germline CDR1 is LNHDA and CDR2 SQIVND (reference sequence). V was clipped by 7 bases and J by 1 base; unmatched bases: 5. The CDR3 covers 15 residues. The CDR3 protein is CASMSGTGNTGELFF. CDR3 coding DNA: TGTGCCAGTATGTCCGGGACAGGGAACACCGGGGAGCTGTTTTTT.

The table lists this clone with a count of one. V usage is TRBV28 and J usage is TRBJ1-6; D is unresolved. V lost 4 bases to trimming and J lost 8 bases, with 12 bases between them. The CDR3 runs 14 residues. Germline CDR1 and CDR2: MDHEN and SYDVKM. CDR3 nucleotides: TGTGCCAGCAGTTCAGTATCATCCTATTCACCCCTCCACTTT. Protein: CASSSVSSYSPLHF. Filled out from reference TRBV28 and TRBJ1-6, the complete variable domain reads DVKVTQSSRYLVKRTGEKVFLECVQDMDHENMFWYRQDPGLGLRLIYFSYDVKMKEKGDIPEGYSVSREKKERFSLILESASTNQTSMYLCASSSVSSYSPLHFGNGTRLTVT.

In this sample, this clone turned up a few times. The chain is built from TRBV6-6 and TRBJ1-4; D not certain. V dropped 5 bases and J dropped 8 bases, with 15 bases sitting between them. Per the germline V gene, CDR1 is MNHNY and CDR2 is SVGAGI (reference sequence). The CDR3 extends over 14 amino acids. This CDR3 is CASSNTDAGEKLFF. The CDR3 DNA reads TGTGCCAGCAGTAATACCGACGCAGGAGAAAAACTGTTTTTT.

V gene TRBV27 combines with J gene TRBJ1-5; D ambiguous. The germline CDR1 and CDR2 sequences are MNHEY and SMNVEV (reference sequence). The V end lost 5 bases, the J end lost 11 bases, and 22 bases lay between the germline ends. CDR3 size: 15 residues. The CDR3 loop is CASSPSPGPRLTQHF. As DNA, the CDR3 is TGTGCCAGCAGTCCCTCGCCAGGACCGCGATTAACCCAGCATTTT.

This rearrangement joins TRBV7-2 to TRBJ2-5, with unresolved D. This CDR3 is built from 11 residues. The germline V gene encodes CDR1 SGHTA and CDR2 FQGNSA. V was clipped by 3 bases and J by 3 bases, with 2 bases between them. The CDR3 coding sequence is TGTGCCAGCAGCTTGAAAGAGACCCAGTACTTC. Translated, it gives CASSLKETQYF. Together with reference TRBV7-2 and TRBJ2-5, the CDR3 gives the full variable domain: GAGVSQSPSNKVTEKGKDVELRCDPISGHTALYWYRQSLGQGLEFLIYFQGNSAPDKSGLPSDRFSAERTGGSVSTLTIQRTQQEDSAVYLCASSLKETQYFGPGTRLLVL.

The V and J genes are TRBV30 and TRBJ2-1; TRBD2 aligns across 12 bases. The CDR3 is made up of 15 amino acids. Germline V gene sequence: CDR1 GTSNPN, CDR2 SVGIG (reference sequence). The V segment lost 2 bases and the J segment 4 bases; nucleotides outside the gene matches: 3. CDR3 region: CAWSRLAGVYNEQFF. The CDR3 bases are TGTGCCTGGAGTAGACTAGCGGGGGTTTACAATGAGCAGTTCTTC.

J is TRBJ1-1 and V is TRBV10-3; D perhaps matches TRBD1 (5 bases). CDR1 is ENHRY and CDR2 is SYGVKD in the germline V gene. The CDR3 runs to 14 residues. Trimming took off 11 bases at V and 1 base at J, with 17 bases between the two ends. CDR3 amino acids: CALKQGWGNTEAFF. The CDR3 DNA reads TGTGCCCTTAAGCAGGGCTGGGGGAACACTGAAGCTTTCTTT.

The V and J genes are TRBV2 and TRBJ2-2; 7 bases agree with TRBD1. With V trimmed by 6 bases and J by 3 bases, 4 bases remained unmatched. The germline V gene has CDR1 SNHLY and CDR2 FYNNEI. This CDR3 is 14 amino acids long. This CDR3 is CASRATGDTGELFF. CDR3 coding DNA: TGTGCCAGCAGGGCCACAGGGGACACCGGGGAGCTGTTTTTT.

This clone has more than one count but fewer than ten. The CDR3 DNA sequence: TGTGCCAGCAGCTTAGGGGGACAGGACTACAATGAGCAGTTCTTC. This codes for CASSLGGQDYNEQFF. This chain connects TRBV5-4 to TRBJ2-1; 8 positions agree with TRBD1. This CDR3 comprises 15 residues. V was clipped by 2 bases and J by 3 bases; unmatched bases: 4. The germline V gene has CDR1 SGHNT and CDR2 YYREEE (reference sequence).

The chain links TRBV7-3 to TRBJ1-1; 8 bases match TRBD1. Germline CDR1 and CDR2: SGHTA and FQGTGA. The CDR3 is 14 amino acids. Trimming removed 3 bases from V and 1 base from J; junction bases left unmatched: 1. The CDR3: CASSLGQANTEAFF. Written as DNA, the CDR3 is TGTGCCAGCAGCTTGGGACAGGCGAACACTGAAGCTTTCTTT.

The chain recombines TRBV6-5 with TRBJ2-2; no definite D call. The ends were cut back, 5 bases at V and 0 bases at J, with 7 bases in the middle. Per germline, CDR1 MNHEY and CDR2 SVGAGI. This CDR3 is 14 amino acids long. The CDR3 DNA reads as TGTGCCAGCAGTCACGTCCCGAACACCGGGGAGCTGTTTTTT. This codes for CASSHVPNTGELFF.

The chain carries TRBV6-6 and TRBJ1-6; 10 nucleotides agree with TRBD1. J was trimmed by 14 bases and V by 5 bases; bases with no gene match: 6. From germline, CDR1 is MNHNY and CDR2 SVGAGI (reference sequence). The CDR3 length is 13 residues. The CDR3 region is CASSMDRGVTLHF. The CDR3 DNA follows: TGTGCCAGCAGTATGGACAGGGGGGTCACCCTCCACTTT.

The chain joins TRBV19 to TRBJ2-3; D gene unclear. Germline V CDR1 and CDR2: LNHDA, SQIVND (reference sequence). The CDR3 extends over 15 amino acids. V was clipped by 3 bases and J by 0 bases, with 10 bases between them. The CDR3 DNA sequence: TGTGCCAGTAGTATTAGCCACGACAGCACAGATACGCAGTATTTT. It translates to CASSISHDSTDTQYF.

This clone was counted only a few times. The chain joins TRBV5-6 to TRBJ1-4, with D maybe TRBD1 (5 bases). V was pared by 3 bases and J by 4 bases, with 10 bases between. CDR3 length equals 14 residues. Germline V gene sequence: CDR1 SGHDT, CDR2 YYEEEE. CDR3 sequence reads: CASSYRRGNEKLFF. The CDR3 DNA is TGTGCCAGCAGCTACAGGAGAGGTAATGAAAAACTGTTTTTT.

The chain's CDR3 is CASSQGQGLDEQFF. The CDR3 DNA reads TGCGCCAGCAGCCAAGGACAGGGCTTAGATGAGCAGTTCTTC. This chain joins TRBV4-1 and TRBJ2-1, with 7 positions matching TRBD1. Germline values: CDR1 MGHRA, CDR2 YSYEKL. The CDR3 is 14 residues long. V shed 1 base, J shed 8 bases, and the junction held 5 bases outside the gene matches.